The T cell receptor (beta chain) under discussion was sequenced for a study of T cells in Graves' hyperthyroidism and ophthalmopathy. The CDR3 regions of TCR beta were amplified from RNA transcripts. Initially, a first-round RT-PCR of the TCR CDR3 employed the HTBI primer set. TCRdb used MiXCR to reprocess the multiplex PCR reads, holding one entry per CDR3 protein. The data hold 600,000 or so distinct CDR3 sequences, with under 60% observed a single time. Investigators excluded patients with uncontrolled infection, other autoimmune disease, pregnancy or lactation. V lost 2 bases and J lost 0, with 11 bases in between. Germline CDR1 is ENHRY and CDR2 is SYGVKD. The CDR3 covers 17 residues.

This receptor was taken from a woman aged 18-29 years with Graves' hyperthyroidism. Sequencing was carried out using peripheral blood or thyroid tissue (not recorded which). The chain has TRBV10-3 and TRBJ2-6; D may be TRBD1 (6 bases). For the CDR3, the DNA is TGTGCCATCAGTGAGACAGGGATGGGCTCTGGGGCCAACGTCCTGACTTTC. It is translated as CAISETGMGSGANVLTF.